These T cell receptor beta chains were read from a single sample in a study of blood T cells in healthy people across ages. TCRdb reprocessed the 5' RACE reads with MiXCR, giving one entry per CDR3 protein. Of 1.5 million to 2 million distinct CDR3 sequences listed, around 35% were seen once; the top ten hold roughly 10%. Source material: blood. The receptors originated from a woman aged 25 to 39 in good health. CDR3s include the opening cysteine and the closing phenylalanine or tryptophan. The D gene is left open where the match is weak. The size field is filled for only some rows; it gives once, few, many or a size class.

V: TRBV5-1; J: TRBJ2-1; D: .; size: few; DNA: TGCGCCAGCAGCTTAACGGGGGCCCCGGGGGATGAGCAGTTCTTC; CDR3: CASSLTGAPGDEQFF
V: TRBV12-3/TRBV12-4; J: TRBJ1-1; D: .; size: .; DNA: TGTGCCATCGTTTCTGAGGGCACTGAAGCTTTCTTT; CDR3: CAIVSEGTEAFF
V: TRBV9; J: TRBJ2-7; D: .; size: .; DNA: TGTGCCAGCAGCCATAGTCCGGGAACAGTCTCCTACGAGCAGTACTTC; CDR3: CASSHSPGTVSYEQYF
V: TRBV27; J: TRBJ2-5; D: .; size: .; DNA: TGTGCCAGCAGTTCAATATATCCGCCATTCCAAGAGACCCAGTACTTC; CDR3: CASSSIYPPFQETQYF
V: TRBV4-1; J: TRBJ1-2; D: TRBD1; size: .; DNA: TGCGCCAGCAGCCAAGCGGGCAGGGGGAAAGAAGGCTACACCTTC; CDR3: CASSQAGRGKEGYTF
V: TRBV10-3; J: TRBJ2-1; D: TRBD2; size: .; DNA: TGTGCCATCAGTGGGGGGGGGACTAGCGGGAGTAATGAGCAGTTCTTC; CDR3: CAISGGGTSGSNEQFF
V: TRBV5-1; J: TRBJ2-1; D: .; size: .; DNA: TGCGCCAGCAAGACACTCCTAGTGGACAATGAGCAGTTCTTC; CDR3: CASKTLLVDNEQFF
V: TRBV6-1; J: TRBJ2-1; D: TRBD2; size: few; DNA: TGTGCCAGCACCCCCGGGCGGGGGGCCGGCAATGAGCAGTTCTTC; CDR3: CASTPGRGAGNEQFF
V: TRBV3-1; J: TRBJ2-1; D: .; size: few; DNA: TGTGCCAGCAGCCAGGGGTATAGCGGCTACAATGAGCAGTTCTTC; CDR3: CASSQGYSGYNEQFF
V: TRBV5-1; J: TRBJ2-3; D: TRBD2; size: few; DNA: TGCGCCAGCAGCGCAGCGGGGGTGGGACCCACAGATACGCAGTATTTT; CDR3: CASSAAGVGPTDTQYF
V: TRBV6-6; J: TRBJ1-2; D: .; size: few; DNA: TGTGCCAGCAGTTACGGGGGACATGAGTCACATGGCTACACCTTC; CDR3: CASSYGGHESHGYTF
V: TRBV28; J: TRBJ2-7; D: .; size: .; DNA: TGTGCCAGCAGTTTACGGCAGGAGGGGTTCTTGGGGCAGTACTTC; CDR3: CASSLRQEGFLGQYF
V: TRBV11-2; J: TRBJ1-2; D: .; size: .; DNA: TGTGCCAGCAGCCCTCACCAACAGAACTACTATGGCTACACCTTC; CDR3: CASSPHQQNYYGYTF
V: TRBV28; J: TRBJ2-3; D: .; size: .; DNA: TGTGCCAGCAGCTCTCGCGCGTGGTCCGGGGATACGCAGTATTTT; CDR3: CASSSRAWSGDTQYF
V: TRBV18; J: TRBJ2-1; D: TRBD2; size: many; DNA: TGTGCCAGCTCAAAGGGACTAGCGGACTACAATGAGCAGTTCTTC; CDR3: CASSKGLADYNEQFF
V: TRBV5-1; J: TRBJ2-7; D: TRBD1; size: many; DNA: TGCGCCAGCAGCGACGTGGACAGGGTCCACGAGCAGTACTTC; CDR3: CASSDVDRVHEQYF
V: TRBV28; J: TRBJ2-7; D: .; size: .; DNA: TGTGCCAGCAGTTCTATTCCCGGGTTGCGGAACGAGCAGTACTTC; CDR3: CASSSIPGLRNEQYF
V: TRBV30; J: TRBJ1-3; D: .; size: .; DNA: TGTGCCTGGAGTGTCGGGGTATCCACCATATATTTT; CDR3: CAWSVGVSTIYF
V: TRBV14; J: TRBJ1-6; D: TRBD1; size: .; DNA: TGTGCCAGCAGCCAAGCCGAGGGGGCAACCCCCCACTTT; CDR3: CASSQAEGATPHF
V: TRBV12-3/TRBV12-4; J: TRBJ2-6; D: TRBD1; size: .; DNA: TGTGCCAGCAGTTTTCCTCAGGGGGCTGGGGCCAACGTCCTGACTTTC; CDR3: CASSFPQGAGANVLTF
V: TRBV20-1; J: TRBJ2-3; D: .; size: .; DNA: TGCAGTGCCCAGGGGGAGGCAGATACGCAGTATTTT; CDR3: CSAQGEADTQYF
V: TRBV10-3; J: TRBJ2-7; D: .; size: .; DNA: TGTGCCATCAGTGATTCCGGGGGAATCTACGAGCAGTACTTC; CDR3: CAISDSGGIYEQYF
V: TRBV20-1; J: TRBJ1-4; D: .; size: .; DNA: TGCAGTGCTAGAGAGATGGGGATCGCAGCGGATAATGAAAAACTGTTTTTT; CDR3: CSAREMGIAADNEKLFF
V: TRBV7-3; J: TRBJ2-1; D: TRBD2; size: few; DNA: TGTGCCAGCAGCTCCCGACTAGCGGGCTCCTACAATGAGCAGTTCTTC; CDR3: CASSSRLAGSYNEQFF
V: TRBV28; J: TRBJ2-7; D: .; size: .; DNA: TGTGCCAGCCTAGGGCGGGACTACGAGCAGTACTTC; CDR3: CASLGRDYEQYF
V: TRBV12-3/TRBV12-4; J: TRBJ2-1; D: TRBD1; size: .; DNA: TGTGCCAGCAGTTTTGGGACAGGGCAATACAATGAGCAGTTCTTC; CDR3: CASSFGTGQYNEQFF
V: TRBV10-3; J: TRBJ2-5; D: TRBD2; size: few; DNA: TGTGCCATCAGTGTGTCAGCGGGGGAGACCCAGTACTTC; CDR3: CAISVSAGETQYF
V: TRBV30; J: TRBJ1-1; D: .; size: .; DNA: TGTGCCTGGAGTGTCGGGTCTGAAGCTTTCTTT; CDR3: CAWSVGSEAFF
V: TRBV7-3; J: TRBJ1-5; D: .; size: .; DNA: TGCGCCAGCGGCTTGGCCCAAATTGGGCCCCCTTATAGCAATCAGCCCCAGCATTTT; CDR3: CASGLAQIGPPYSNQPQHF
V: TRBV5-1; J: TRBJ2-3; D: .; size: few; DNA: TGTGCCAGCAGCCCCGTTTTGACAGATACGCAGTATTTT; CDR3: CASSPVLTDTQYF
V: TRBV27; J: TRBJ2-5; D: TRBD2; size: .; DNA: TGTGCCAGCAGTCCCCTCTCTAGCGGGGGACGGGAGACCCAGTACTTC; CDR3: CASSPLSSGGRETQYF
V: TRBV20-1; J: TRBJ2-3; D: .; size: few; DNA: TGCAGTGCTAGAGCGGACAGTTCGGCGGGGGCCAGCAGGCATACGCAGTATTTT; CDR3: CSARADSSAGASRHTQYF
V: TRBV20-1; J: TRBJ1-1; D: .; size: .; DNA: TGCAGTGCTAGCCCAGGAATGAACACTGAAGCTTTCTTT; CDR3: CSASPGMNTEAFF
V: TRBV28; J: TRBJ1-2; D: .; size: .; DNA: TGTGCCAGCAGGATTTCAAGGTCTACCTATGGCTACACCTTC; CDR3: CASRISRSTYGYTF
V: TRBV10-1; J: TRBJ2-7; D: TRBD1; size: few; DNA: TGCGCCAGCAGTGAGATCGGTTCAGGGGGCGCTTCCTACGAGCAGTACTTC; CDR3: CASSEIGSGGASYEQYF
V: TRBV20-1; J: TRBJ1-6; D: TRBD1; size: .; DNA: TGCAGCGGCCAGGGGGCGGCGAATTCACCCCTCCACTTT; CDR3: CSGQGAANSPLHF
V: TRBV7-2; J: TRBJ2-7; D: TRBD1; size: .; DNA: TGTGCCAGCAGCTTTCAGGGGGCGCCAAGATACGAGCAGTACTTC; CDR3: CASSFQGAPRYEQYF
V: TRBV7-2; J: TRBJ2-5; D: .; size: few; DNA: TGTGCCAGCAGCTTAAATATCCAAGAGACCCAGTACTTC; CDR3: CASSLNIQETQYF
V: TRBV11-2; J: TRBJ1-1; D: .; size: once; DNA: TGTGCCAGCAGCTTAGATCAAGGTCCAACCACTGAAGCTTTCTTT; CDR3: CASSLDQGPTTEAFF
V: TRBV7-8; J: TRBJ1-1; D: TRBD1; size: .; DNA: TGTGCCAGCAGCACAGAGCAAGACAGGGGGCCTTTTTGGTCAAACACTGAAGCTTTCTTT; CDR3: CASSTEQDRGPFWSNTEAFF
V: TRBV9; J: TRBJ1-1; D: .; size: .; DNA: TGTGCCAGCAGCCCTCACTGGGGAGGGTTCACTGAAGCTTTCTTT; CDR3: CASSPHWGGFTEAFF
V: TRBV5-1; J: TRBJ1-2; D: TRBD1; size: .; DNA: TGCGCCAGCAGCTCCTCGGGACAGGGGGAACCCTACACCTTC; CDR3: CASSSSGQGEPYTF
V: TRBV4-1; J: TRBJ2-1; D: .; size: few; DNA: TGCGCCAGCAGCCAGGGTACGAGGGGCGGGTACAATGAGCAGTTCTTC; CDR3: CASSQGTRGGYNEQFF